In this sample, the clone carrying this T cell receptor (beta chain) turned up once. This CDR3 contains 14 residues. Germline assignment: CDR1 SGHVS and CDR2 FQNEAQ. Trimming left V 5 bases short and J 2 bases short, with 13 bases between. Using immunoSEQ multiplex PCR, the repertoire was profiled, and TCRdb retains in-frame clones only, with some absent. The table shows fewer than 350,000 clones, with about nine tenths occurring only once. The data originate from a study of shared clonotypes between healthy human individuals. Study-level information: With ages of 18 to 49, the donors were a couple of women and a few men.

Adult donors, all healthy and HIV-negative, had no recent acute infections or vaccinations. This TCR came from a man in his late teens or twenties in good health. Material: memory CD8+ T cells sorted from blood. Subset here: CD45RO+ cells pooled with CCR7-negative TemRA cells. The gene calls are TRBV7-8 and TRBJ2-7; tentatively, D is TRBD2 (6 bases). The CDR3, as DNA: TGTGCCAGCAGCGGGGCTAGCGAGACCTACGAGCAGTACTTC. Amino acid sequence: CASSGASETYEQYF.